This TCR beta chain was retrieved from a study of blood T cells in healthy people across ages (dated by TCRdb to the mid-2010s). The study in broad terms: In model experiments, template switching captured about one uniquely barcoded TCR beta cDNA molecule for every two T cells. The study measured age-related changes in TCR beta repertoire diversity using deep sequencing normalized with unique cDNA molecular identifiers. Donors were grouped into four age groups: young (average approximately 15 years), middle-aged (39), aged (roughly 62) and long-lived (approximately 82). To avoid experimental bias, donors of different ages were distributed randomly across sequencing lanes. The study analyzed two additional independent replicas of 1 million unique cDNA reads from the same blood draw for two donors, one aged 18 to 29 and one aged 80 or older.

The donors were around 39 Caucasian individuals from Russia, aged roughly 6 to 100 years, who were systemically healthy. Approximately 11 milliliters of peripheral blood were drawn from each donor into EDTA-treated Vacutainer tubes. Ficoll-Paque density-gradient centrifugation was used to isolate PBMCs, with at least 7 million obtained per sample. Total RNA was extracted from PBMCs with Trizol reagent, with at least 5 micrograms obtained per sample. Naive CD45RAhigh/CD27high T cell percentages were measured by flow cytometry on a PBMC aliquot from every donor. The receptor library was made with 5' RACE. The data were produced on an Illumina HiSeq 2500. A second PCR of roughly 6 to 12 cycles was run with a J-beta primer mix and a sample-barcoded 5' primer. A unique molecular identifier was introduced onto each TCR beta cDNA molecule by a template-switch 5' adaptor carrying 12 random nucleotides. Each sample yielded at least 2.5 million CDR3-containing paired-end reads. All of the RNA was converted into first-strand cDNA using the Mint cDNA synthesis kit, with a TRBC-specific oligonucleotide serving as the primer. Following uracil-DNA glycosylase treatment, a first 18-cycle PCR with universal primers M1SS and BC2_uni_R was performed on all cDNA. Per the source publication's procedure: For normalization, 1 million high-quality reads were randomly selected from each sample, with every read carrying a distinct molecular identifier. Reads with shared molecular identifiers were discarded instead of being binned into consensus sequences. MiTCR, run with a Q25 quality threshold and the strictest error-elimination algorithm, handled CDR3 identification, clonotype clustering and error correction. A nonparametric unseen species model using Euler transformation provided a lower-bound estimate of total TCR beta diversity. TCRdb redid the processing of the public reads, applying fastp at Q25 and MiXCR, and retained in-frame beta chains. One record per CDR3 amino acid sequence lists the most common genes and DNA. TCRdb, not the authors, supplied the V and J calls. A total of about 1,400,000 distinct CDR3 sequences appear in this sample, 40% to 50% of them only once. The ten largest make up under 8% of the sample.

For this clonotype: Its antigen remains undetermined. Base qualities are not at hand, and no much larger clone is one base apart.

The CDR3 contains 14 residues, cysteine and phenylalanine counted. Only the CDR3 region is kept as DNA, spanning 42 bases read in frame from base 1. In the germline V gene, CDR1 corresponds to MDHEN and CDR2 to SYDVKM. What the authors observed across the whole study: Bulk unsorted PBMC profiling prevented conclusive comparison of naive and antigen-experienced compartments. The percentage of naive T cells measured by flow cytometry correlated strongly with observed TCR beta diversity. Compared with the aged group, the long-lived group had more naive CD4+ T cells, fewer expanded clones and increased TCR diversity, suggesting age selection. Estimates of total diversity based on one million sequenced T cells were considered lower bounds and underestimates. Because the CMV infection status of the donors was unknown, age-related changes in expanded clonotypes may potentially have been confounded. Observed TCR beta diversity per million T cells fell roughly linearly with age, and a significant reduction was already apparent by age roughly 40.

This sequence uses TRBV28 and TRBJ2-5; a tentative D match to TRBD1 spans 6 bases. The end of the DNA is better explained by TRBJ2-7, so the J call may be wrong. The TCR comes from a woman under 30 in good health. What was sequenced was blood. The DNA sequence is TGTGCCAGCAGTTCCAGCTTGGGGGCCAACGAGCAGTACTTC. This codes for CASSSSLGANEQYF.